This T cell receptor (beta chain) emerged from a study of OX40 agonist ivuxolimab in advanced cancers. A history of autoimmune disease or systemic immunosuppression excluded patients. The assay was immunoSEQ multiplex PCR, and TCRdb's table has in-frame clones only and misses some. The sample lists around 97,000 clones; 86% were seen once. From germline, CDR1 is SNHLY and CDR2 FYNNEI. V was cut by 7 bases and J by 1 base, with 13 bases left in between. The CDR3 consists of 14 residues. This sequence was found in an adult with an advanced solid tumor such as melanoma, head and neck, liver or kidney cancer. The V gene is TRBV2, the J gene TRBJ1-1; D gene uncertain. The sample consisted of CD4+ or CD8+ T cells sorted from blood, taken in a trial of the OX40 agonist ivuxolimab. CDR3 in DNA: TGTGCCAGCACCCTAACGATTAGGAACACTGAAGCTTTCTTT. Translation gives CASTLTIRNTEAFF.